The rows below give T cell receptor beta chains drawn from one sample of a study of blood T cell repertoires in COVID-19. Libraries were prepared by immunoSEQ multiplex PCR; TCRdb keeps only in-frame clonotypes and omits some of them. The data show 43,000 or so clones, 86% seen once. The source material was peripheral blood. The receptors shown here come from a man in his fifties or sixties with active or convalescent COVID-19. The CDR3 runs from the conserved cysteine through the conserved F or W. A D gene is named only where the DNA matches it firmly. Only some rows state a clone size, as once, few, many or a class for expanded clones.

v_gene,j_gene,abundance,d_gene,CDR3aa,CDR3nt
TRBV7-9,TRBJ1-4,NA,TRBD1,CASSLLGTGGEKLFF,TGTGCCAGCAGCTTACTAGGGACAGGGGGGGAAAAACTGTTTTTT
TRBV3-1/TRBV3-2,TRBJ2-5,NA,TRBD1,CASSPWDRSKETQYF,TGTGCCAGCAGCCCCTGGGACAGGTCCAAAGAGACCCAGTACTTC
TRBV6-5,TRBJ1-1,NA,NA,CASSRLTGDEAFF,TGTGCCAGCAGCCGATTGACAGGAGATGAAGCTTTCTTT
TRBV12-3/TRBV12-4,TRBJ2-1,NA,TRBD1,CASVGTGDEQFF,TGTGCCAGCGTTGGGACAGGGGATGAGCAGTTCTTC
TRBV4-1,TRBJ2-2,NA,NA,CASSQATGTPITGELFF,TGCGCCAGCAGTCAGGCGACCGGGACACCCATCACCGGGGAGCTGTTTTTT
TRBV7-2,TRBJ2-1,NA,NA,CASSPRIERQGGQFF,TGTGCCAGCAGCCCCCGCATAGAAAGGCAGGGCGGGCAGTTCTTC
TRBV6-2/TRBV6-3,TRBJ2-3,once,TRBD2,CASSYSRTGGRDTQYF,TGTGCCAGCAGTTACTCTCGTACGGGGGGGCGAGATACGCAGTATTTT
TRBV19,TRBJ2-3,NA,TRBD2,CASSPGGGGAYTQYF,TGTGCCAGTAGTCCCGGAGGCGGGGGGGCCTATACGCAGTATTTT
TRBV11-2,TRBJ1-2,NA,TRBD1,CASSPSSWDRAIYGYTF,TGTGCCAGCAGCCCCTCGTCTTGGGACAGGGCTATATATGGCTACACCTTC
TRBV18,TRBJ1-1,NA,NA,CASSREGAEAFF,TGTGCCAGCTCGCGAGAGGGAGCTGAAGCTTTCTTT
TRBV4-1,TRBJ1-1,NA,TRBD1,CASSQDSGTAMNTEAFF,TGCGCCAGCAGCCAAGATTCAGGGACAGCTATGAACACTGAAGCTTTCTTT
TRBV7-2,TRBJ2-3,NA,NA,CASSIQMPADTQYF,TGTGCCAGCAGCATTCAAATGCCAGCAGATACGCAGTATTTT
TRBV24-1,TRBJ2-3,once,TRBD2,CATGAAGNNRDTQYF,TGTGCCACCGGTGCAGCGGGGAACAATAGGGATACGCAGTATTTT
TRBV4-2,TRBJ2-3,NA,TRBD2,CASSRHTSGGTDTQYF,TGTGCCAGCAGCCGCCATACTAGCGGGGGCACAGATACGCAGTATTTT
TRBV6-4,TRBJ2-5,NA,TRBD2,CASSDSRLAGQETQYF,TGTGCCAGCAGTGACTCTCGGCTAGCGGGGCAAGAGACCCAGTACTTC
TRBV10-3,TRBJ1-2,NA,TRBD1,CAIRPGQGLGGYTF,TGTGCCATCAGACCGGGACAGGGCCTCGGTGGCTACACCTTC
TRBV5-4,TRBJ2-7,NA,TRBD1,CASRPGTGLGSYEQYF,TGTGCCAGCAGACCCGGGACAGGGTTAGGCTCCTACGAGCAGTACTTC
TRBV4-1,TRBJ1-4,NA,NA,CASSPFNWQYEKLFF,TGCGCCAGCAGCCCCTTCAATTGGCAGTATGAAAAACTGTTTTTT
TRBV10-3,TRBJ2-3,NA,NA,CALLAKDTQYF,TGTGCCCTCTTAGCGAAAGATACGCAGTATTTT
TRBV4-1,TRBJ1-4,NA,NA,CASSQRRVATNEKLFF,TGCGCCAGCAGCCAACGACGGGTTGCAACTAATGAAAAACTGTTTTTT
TRBV12-3/TRBV12-4,TRBJ1-4,once,NA,CASRALEKLFF,TGTGCCAGCAGGGCCTTAGAAAAACTGTTTTTT
TRBV6-1,TRBJ1-1,NA,NA,CASSEARNTEAFF,TGTGCCAGCAGTGAAGCCAGGAACACTGAAGCTTTCTTT
TRBV3-1/TRBV3-2,TRBJ2-2,NA,NA,CASSQGGVSIGELFF,TGTGCCAGCAGCCAAGGGGGGGTGTCGATCGGGGAGCTGTTTTTT
TRBV24-1,TRBJ2-2,NA,TRBD2,CATSGWGGTGELFF,TGTGCCACCAGTGGCTGGGGGGGGACCGGGGAGCTGTTTTTT
TRBV11-2,TRBJ1-1,NA,NA,CASSLDLGRGLNTEAFF,TGTGCCAGCAGCTTAGATCTTGGGCGAGGGCTGAACACTGAAGCTTTCTTT
TRBV18,TRBJ2-1,NA,NA,CASSPTRTYNEQFF,TGTGCCAGCTCACCGACTAGAACGTACAATGAGCAGTTCTTC
TRBV28,TRBJ2-1,NA,TRBD1,CASNTRQGFGAEQFF,TGTGCCAGCAACACGCGACAGGGTTTTGGTGCTGAGCAGTTCTTC
TRBV2,TRBJ1-1,NA,NA,CASSGGVSGDTEAFF,TGTGCCAGCAGCGGCGGGGTCTCGGGGGACACTGAAGCTTTCTTT
TRBV5-6,TRBJ2-2,NA,TRBD2,CASSGRPRTSGIAGELFF,TGTGCCAGCAGCGGACGGCCACGGACTAGCGGAATCGCCGGGGAGCTGTTTTTT
TRBV7-2,TRBJ1-6,NA,NA,CASSLVRKSPLHF,TGTGCCAGCAGCTTAGTTAGAAAGTCACCCCTCCACTTT
TRBV10-3,TRBJ1-2,NA,NA,CAITQGQNYGYTF,TGTGCCATCACCCAAGGACAGAATTATGGCTACACCTTC
TRBV5-1,TRBJ2-7,NA,NA,CASSLGRDGTYEQYF,TGCGCCAGCAGCTTGGGGAGGGACGGAACCTACGAGCAGTACTTC
TRBV9,TRBJ2-3,NA,NA,CASSVAPGGRGGDADTQYF,TGTGCCAGCAGCGTAGCTCCAGGGGGACGGGGGGGCGACGCAGATACGCAGTATTTT
TRBV18,TRBJ1-1,NA,TRBD1,CASSPGTGGSTEAFF,TGTGCCAGCTCACCAGGGACAGGAGGATCCACTGAAGCTTTCTTT
TRBV27,TRBJ2-1,NA,NA,CASSLRGPYNEQFF,TGTGCCAGCAGTTTGCGGGGCCCATACAATGAGCAGTTCTTC
TRBV15,TRBJ2-7,NA,TRBD1,CATSRDLRDRGYEQYF,TGTGCCACCAGCAGAGATCTGCGGGACAGGGGCTACGAGCAGTACTTC
TRBV7-2,TRBJ1-3,NA,NA,CASSRTGKDTIYF,TGTGCCAGCAGTAGAACAGGGAAGGACACCATATATTTT
TRBV29-1,TRBJ1-2,few,NA,CSVSSGQANGYGYTF,TGCAGCGTCTCGAGCGGCCAGGCTAACGGGTATGGCTACACCTTC
TRBV4-1,TRBJ1-3,NA,NA,CASSQGPGNTIYF,TGCGCCAGCAGCCAGGGGCCTGGAAACACCATATATTTT
TRBV6-6,TRBJ2-1,NA,TRBD2,CASSSSSGGSNEQFF,TGTGCCAGCAGTTCCTCCAGCGGGGGATCCAATGAGCAGTTCTTC
TRBV5-4,TRBJ1-3,NA,NA,CASSLASGNSGNTIYF,TGTGCCAGCAGCTTGGCCTCAGGAAACTCTGGAAACACCATATATTTT
TRBV7-8,TRBJ2-2,NA,TRBD1,CASSPRTGVTGELFF,TGTGCCAGCAGCCCCCGGACAGGGGTCACCGGGGAGCTGTTTTTT
TRBV10-3,TRBJ2-7,NA,TRBD2,CAIRSSGGDHYEQYF,TGTGCCATCAGATCGAGCGGGGGGGATCACTACGAGCAGTACTTC
TRBV10-1,TRBJ1-6,once,NA,CASSEGSGSPLHF,TGCGCCAGCAGTGAAGGCTCAGGCTCACCCCTCCACTTT
TRBV5-6,TRBJ1-1,NA,NA,CASSLGPDMNTEAFF,TGTGCCAGCTCGCTTGGCCCGGACATGAACACTGAAGCTTTCTTT
TRBV2,TRBJ1-6,NA,NA,CASSEGRRVSPLHF,TGTGCCAGCAGTGAAGGGCGCAGGGTCTCACCCCTCCACTTT
TRBV3-1/TRBV3-2,TRBJ1-6,NA,NA,CASSQAQGYNSPLHF,TGTGCCAGCAGCCAAGCCCAGGGATATAATTCACCCCTCCACTTT
TRBV7-6,TRBJ1-2,NA,TRBD1,CASSYGQGGYGYTF,TGTGCCAGCAGCTATGGACAGGGTGGCTATGGCTACACCTTC
TRBV5-4,TRBJ2-6,NA,NA,CASSVYNSGANVLTF,TGTGCCAGCAGCGTTTACAACTCTGGGGCCAACGTCCTGACTTTC
TRBV2,TRBJ1-1,NA,NA,CASSDWTGYWEAFF,TGTGCCAGCAGTGATTGGACGGGGTATTGGGAAGCTTTCTTT
TRBV15,TRBJ1-4,few,NA,CATSRIGKDSFEKLFF,TGTGCCACCAGCAGAATTGGGAAGGACAGCTTTGAAAAACTGTTTTTT
TRBV4-1,TRBJ2-1,NA,NA,CASSHAGQGFNEQFF,TGCGCCAGCAGCCACGCGGGGCAGGGTTTCAATGAGCAGTTCTTC
TRBV6-1,TRBJ1-1,few,TRBD1,CASSDGTGGVAFF,TGTGCCAGCAGTGACGGGACAGGGGGCGTAGCTTTCTTT
TRBV6-6,TRBJ2-1,NA,NA,CASSITQGRGNEQFF,TGTGCCAGCAGTATAACACAGGGACGGGGCAATGAGCAGTTCTTC
TRBV7-9,TRBJ2-2,NA,NA,CASSRPRRANTGELFF,TGTGCCAGCAGCAGACCGAGGCGGGCGAACACCGGGGAGCTGTTTTTT